This is a list of T cell receptor beta chains from one sample in a study of T cell responses to AZD1222 COVID-19 vaccine. Here immunoSEQ multiplex PCR was the method, and the copy in TCRdb shows in-frame clones only, minus some. The table has 120,000 or so clones, around 86% seen once. Sequenced material: peripheral blood, taken on day 0 of AZD1222 vaccination. Receptors were obtained from an adult in good health. CDR3s include the opening cysteine and the closing phenylalanine or tryptophan. A D gene is named only where the DNA matches it firmly. Clone size is not always given. Where it is, it says once, few, many or a class for expanded clones.

J | size | V | D | length | DNA | CDR3
TRBJ2-2 | . | TRBV10-3 | TRBD1 | 14 | TGTGCCATCAAAGGACAGGGCAACACCGGGGAGCTGTTTTTT | CAIKGQGNTGELFF
TRBJ2-5 | . | TRBV3-1/TRBV3-2 | . | 15 | TGTGCCAGCAGCCAAAGCGGGCGGGCTGGGGAGACCCAGTACTTC | CASSQSGRAGETQYF
TRBJ1-4 | . | TRBV7-9 | . | 13 | TGTGCCAGCAGCTTACAGGGTAGTGAAAAACTGTTTTTT | CASSLQGSEKLFF
TRBJ2-3 | . | TRBV24-1 | . | 13 | TGTGCCACCAGCCGACAGGGCACAGATACGCAGTATTTT | CATSRQGTDTQYF
TRBJ1-5 | . | TRBV19 | . | 12 | TGTGCCAGTAGTATCCTGAATCAGCCCCAGCATTTT | CASSILNQPQHF
TRBJ1-4 | once | TRBV4-2 | TRBD1 | 14 | TGTGCCAGCAGCCAAGGTCAGGGGGATGAAAAACTGTTTTTT | CASSQGQGDEKLFF
TRBJ1-1 | . | TRBV19 | . | 13 | TGTGCCAGTAGTCACGCAGGGTACACTGAAGCTTTCTTT | CASSHAGYTEAFF
TRBJ1-2 | once | TRBV6-4 | . | 14 | TGTGCCAGCAGTGACTCGTCGCAGGGATGGGGCTACACCTTC | CASSDSSQGWGYTF
TRBJ2-5 | . | TRBV20-1 | TRBD1 | 11 | TGCAGTGCAAGGGGGCTGGGGACCCAGTACTTC | CSARGLGTQYF
TRBJ1-5 | . | TRBV27 | . | 14 | TGTGCCAGCAGTTTACAGGCCATCAATCAGCCCCAGCATTTT | CASSLQAINQPQHF
TRBJ1-3 | . | TRBV21-1 | . | 17 | TGTGCCAGCAGCAAAGTAGACCCAGGGAGGTTCCGTGACACCATATATTTT | CASSKVDPGRFRDTIYF
TRBJ2-1 | . | TRBV30 | . | 14 | TGTGCCTGGAGTTGGGGGGCTGGGTACAATGAGCAGTTCTTC | CAWSWGAGYNEQFF
TRBJ2-1 | . | TRBV4-1 | TRBD2 | 16 | TGCGCCAGCAGCCAAGATGAGCGGGGGGGCCTTAGGGAGCAGTTCTTC | CASSQDERGGLREQFF
TRBJ1-4 | . | TRBV10-1 | . | 15 | TGCGCCAGCAGTGAGTCGGGCCGACAGCGGGAAAAACTGTTTTTT | CASSESGRQREKLFF
TRBJ1-2 | . | TRBV6-5 | . | 14 | TGTGCCAGCAGTTACTCCCCGTTAGGGTCCAGCTACACCTTC | CASSYSPLGSSYTF
TRBJ2-3 | . | TRBV3-1/TRBV3-2 | TRBD2 | 16 | TGTGCCAGCAGCTCACGTGGCGGGGGGCCAACAGATACGCAGTATTTT | CASSSRGGGPTDTQYF
TRBJ1-2 | . | TRBV25-1 | . | 14 | TGTGCCAGCAGTTCGGCAGGTCGCCTCTATGGCTACACCTTC | CASSSAGRLYGYTF
TRBJ1-5 | once | TRBV7-2 | . | 14 | TGTGCCAGCAGCTTTGAGGGTTTCTATCAGCCCCAGCATTTT | CASSFEGFYQPQHF
TRBJ2-1 | . | TRBV4-3 | TRBD1 | 15 | TGCGCCAGCAGCCCTACCGGGACAGGGGAGGTTGAGCAGTTCTTC | CASSPTGTGEVEQFF
TRBJ1-1 | once | TRBV9 | TRBD1 | 17 | TGTGCCAGCAGCGTAGCAGGGGGGGGATTAATGAACACTGAAGCTTTCTTT | CASSVAGGGLMNTEAFF
TRBJ1-6 | . | TRBV27 | . | 15 | TGTGCCAGCAGTTTAGCCGTGGGGAGAAATTCACCCCTCCACTTT | CASSLAVGRNSPLHF
TRBJ1-1 | . | TRBV19 | . | 15 | TGTGCCAGTAGTATAGGTCCGAATGGGAACACTGAAGCTTTCTTT | CASSIGPNGNTEAFF
TRBJ1-6 | . | TRBV2 | . | 16 | TGTGCCAGCAGTGAGGTGCCCGGGGTACTCGGGTCACCCCTCCACTTT | CASSEVPGVLGSPLHF
TRBJ1-2 | . | TRBV2 | . | 11 | TGTGCCAGCAGTGAAAGATTTGGCTACACCTTC | CASSERFGYTF
TRBJ1-2 | . | TRBV4-1 | . | 18 | TGCGCCAGCAGCCAATTGCGGGCAGGGGTCACTATTCTTTATGGCTACACCTTC | CASSQLRAGVTILYGYTF
TRBJ2-7 | . | TRBV6-5 | . | 10 | TGTGCCAGCACCAACTACGAGCAGTACTTC | CASTNYEQYF
TRBJ2-2 | . | TRBV19 | . | 15 | TGTGCCAGTAGTCCAGGGTTTCGTGGCACCGGGGAGCTGTTTTTT | CASSPGFRGTGELFF
TRBJ1-1 | few | TRBV5-6 | . | 15 | TGTGCCAGCAGCTCGAACCAGGGTGGTGATACTGAAGCTTTCTTT | CASSSNQGGDTEAFF
TRBJ1-4 | . | TRBV6-2/TRBV6-3 | . | 15 | TGTGCCAGCAGTTACGCCAGGGGAAGGTATGAAAAACTGTTTTTT | CASSYARGRYEKLFF
TRBJ2-1 | . | TRBV5-8 | . | 14 | TGTGCCAGCAGCTTTTCAGGGACCTACAATGAGCAGTTCTTC | CASSFSGTYNEQFF
TRBJ2-1 | . | TRBV3-1/TRBV3-2 | . | 16 | TGTGCCAGCAGCCGACCATACCCCTTAACAAACAATGAGCAGTTCTTC | CASSRPYPLTNNEQFF
TRBJ2-7 | . | TRBV7-2 | TRBD2 | 14 | TGTGCCAGCAGCTCGGGACTAGCCCGCTACGAGCAGTACTTC | CASSSGLARYEQYF
TRBJ2-5 | . | TRBV7-2 | . | 15 | TGTGCCAGCAGCCTAGGGGGGGCGTTACAAGAGACCCAGTACTTC | CASSLGGALQETQYF
TRBJ1-1 | . | TRBV3-1/TRBV3-2 | TRBD1 | 14 | TGTGCCAGCAGCACTACAGGGGGCGGGACTGAAGCTTTCTTT | CASSTTGGGTEAFF
TRBJ1-5 | many | TRBV30 | . | 13 | TGTGCCTGGAGTAAAGGGATTGATCAGCCCCAGCATTTT | CAWSKGIDQPQHF
TRBJ1-3 | . | TRBV5-1 | TRBD1 | 14 | TGCGCCAGCAGCCCGACAGGGAACGGAAACACCATATATTTT | CASSPTGNGNTIYF
TRBJ1-5 | . | TRBV19 | . | 12 | TGTGCCAGTAGTATTATGCGTCAGCCCCAGCATTTT | CASSIMRQPQHF
TRBJ1-2 | . | TRBV27 | . | 13 | TGTGCCAGCAGTTTTCGTGTAGGGGTCGGCTACACCTTC | CASSFRVGVGYTF
TRBJ2-5 | . | TRBV3-1/TRBV3-2 | TRBD2 | 20 | TGTGCCAGCAGCCAAGAACGGGGGCGTGATAGCGGGGCTCCCCAAGAGACCCAGTACTTC | CASSQERGRDSGAPQETQYF
TRBJ1-3 | . | TRBV3-1/TRBV3-2 | . | 14 | TGTGCCAGCAGCCAAGATCAGCCTGGAAACACCATATATTTT | CASSQDQPGNTIYF
TRBJ1-5 | once | TRBV5-6 | . | 15 | TGTGCCAGCAGCTTGGGGACGTCCCGCAATCAGCCCCAGCATTTT | CASSLGTSRNQPQHF
TRBJ2-3 | . | TRBV7-2 | . | 14 | TGTGCCAGCAGCTTAGGTCGGTTACCAGATACGCAGTATTTT | CASSLGRLPDTQYF
TRBJ1-2 | . | TRBV7-2 | . | 14 | TGTGCCAGCAGCACCCCCAGAGTTCCCTATGGCTACACCTTC | CASSTPRVPYGYTF
TRBJ1-1 | . | TRBV28 | . | 12 | TGTGCCAGCAGTACCCGCCTAGGTGAAGCTTTCTTT | CASSTRLGEAFF
TRBJ1-1 | . | TRBV18 | . | 15 | TGTGCCAGCTCACCGGGGGAGTACGGGAACACTGAAGCTTTCTTT | CASSPGEYGNTEAFF
TRBJ2-5 | . | TRBV5-4 | TRBD2 | 16 | TGTGCCAGCAGCTCCGGGACTAGCGGAACACAAGAGACCCAGTACTTC | CASSSGTSGTQETQYF
TRBJ1-3 | once | TRBV7-2 | . | 15 | TGTGCCAGCAGCTTACGAGGGGGGGACGGAAACACCATATATTTT | CASSLRGGDGNTIYF
TRBJ2-7 | . | TRBV7-8 | TRBD1 | 16 | TGTGCCAGCAGCTCCCGGACAGGGGGTGGGCTCTACGAGCAGTACTTC | CASSSRTGGGLYEQYF
TRBJ2-5 | . | TRBV4-2 | TRBD2 | 14 | TGTGCCAGCAGTTCATGGGGAGGGATGGAGACCCAGTACTTC | CASSSWGGMETQYF
TRBJ1-2 | . | TRBV7-8 | TRBD1 | 16 | TGTGCCAGCAGCTTCGGGACAGGGGATTTAAGCTATGGCTACACCTTC | CASSFGTGDLSYGYTF
TRBJ2-3 | . | TRBV30 | . | 13 | TGTGCCTGGAGTGTTTTGAAGGTGGATACGCAGTATTTT | CAWSVLKVDTQYF
TRBJ2-5 | . | TRBV3-1/TRBV3-2 | TRBD2 | 16 | TGTGCCAGCAGCCAAAATTTAGCGGGGGGCCGAGAGACCCAGTACTTC | CASSQNLAGGRETQYF
TRBJ1-4 | few | TRBV4-3 | . | 16 | TGCGCCAGCAGCCAAGCTCCTCTGGCAACTAATGAAAAACTGTTTTTT | CASSQAPLATNEKLFF
TRBJ1-4 | . | TRBV6-5 | . | 15 | TGTGCCAGCAGGGGGGGGCCAGCAACTAATGAAAAACTGTTTTTT | CASRGGPATNEKLFF
TRBJ2-5 | . | TRBV19 | TRBD1 | 15 | TGTGCCAGTAGGACCGGGACAGGGGGCCAAGAGACCCAGTACTTC | CASRTGTGGQETQYF
TRBJ1-5 | few | TRBV6-5 | . | 14 | TGTGCCAGCAGTTTACCCCCCGGCAATCAGCCCCAGCATTTT | CASSLPPGNQPQHF
TRBJ2-1 | . | TRBV12-5 | . | 13 | TGTGCTAGTGGTTTGGTATTGGGGGATGAGCAGTTCTTC | CASGLVLGDEQFF
TRBJ1-5 | . | TRBV6-2/TRBV6-3 | . | 14 | TGTGCCAGCAGTTTACCCCAGGAAAATCAGCCCCAGCATTTT | CASSLPQENQPQHF
TRBJ1-5 | . | TRBV27 | TRBD1 | 15 | TGTGCCAGCAGTTTTCTCGGGACAGGGGCCCAGCCCCAGCATTTT | CASSFLGTGAQPQHF